This TCR beta chain emerged from a study of vaccination and CD4 T cells after COVID-19. CDR1 and CDR2 (germline): DFQATT, SNEGSKA (reference sequence). The CDR3 length is 13 residues. Noted treatment: approximately 9-day PBMC culture with coronavirus spike peptide pools or control peptides (ViraFEST assay). In the case of this clonotype: Its target is unknown.

The Oncomine TCR Beta short-read assay sequenced DNA from cultured CD4+ T cells. One entry per CDR3 protein results from TCRdb running MiXCR on the PCR reads. The table has about 16,000 distinct CDR3 sequences, approximately 50% seen once; the top ten hold 7.2%. Source: CD4+ T cells from blood, cultured in vitro, taken before SARS-CoV-2 vaccination. V usage is TRBV20-1 and J usage is TRBJ2-1, with D possibly matching TRBD2 (6 bases). The closer fit of TRBJ2-7 to the DNA end suggests the J call may be wrong. This sequence was found in a human donor who had recovered from COVID-19. The CDR3 sequence is CSARALRGTEQYF. The CDR3 DNA follows: TGCAGTGCTAGAGCTTTGCGGGGCACCGAGCAGTACTTC.